The clone carrying this T cell receptor beta chain was picked up a small number of times. Its antigen is unidentified. The V gene's germline CDR1 is SGHRS and CDR2 YFSETQ. This CDR3 has 16 amino acids. Trimming left V 1 base short and J 0 bases short, with 13 bases between. The data were taken from a study of T-cell memory formation after mild COVID-19. Study-wide results and caveats: The main location of contracting CD4+ clones was CM and EM, and that of contracting CD8+ clones was EMRA. There were some responding clones in pre-infection memory, which suggested that cross-reactive memory had joined.

TCRdb itself ran the 5' RACE reads through MiXCR, one entry per CDR3 protein. The sample shows some 86,000 distinct CDR3 sequences, 20% to 30% of them seen only once. The sample consisted of PBMCs or a T cell subset sorted from them (not recorded which). The TCR was taken from a man between 18 and 35 years old who had mild COVID-19 (a few samples of this study predate the infection). Cell type and time point are not known. The chain employs TRBV5-1 and TRBJ1-1; the D gene is possibly TRBD1 (5 bases). The CDR3 DNA reads as TGCGCCAGCAGCTTGTGGGGGAAGGCTATGAACACTGAAGCTTTCTTT. It yields the protein CASSLWGKAMNTEAFF.